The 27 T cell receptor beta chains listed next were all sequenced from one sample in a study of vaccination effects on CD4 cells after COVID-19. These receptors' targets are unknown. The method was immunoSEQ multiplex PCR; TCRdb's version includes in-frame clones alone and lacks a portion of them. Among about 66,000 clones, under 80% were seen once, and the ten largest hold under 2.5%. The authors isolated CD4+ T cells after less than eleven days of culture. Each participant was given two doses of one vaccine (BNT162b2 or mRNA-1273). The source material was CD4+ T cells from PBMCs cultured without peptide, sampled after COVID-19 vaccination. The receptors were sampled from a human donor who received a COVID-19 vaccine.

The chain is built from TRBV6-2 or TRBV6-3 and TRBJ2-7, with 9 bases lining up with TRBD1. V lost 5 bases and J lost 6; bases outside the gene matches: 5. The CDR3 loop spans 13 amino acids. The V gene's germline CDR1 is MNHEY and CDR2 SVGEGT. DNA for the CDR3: TGTGCCAGCAGTAAACAGGGGGCGTCCGAGCAGTACGTC. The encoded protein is CASSKQGASEQYV.

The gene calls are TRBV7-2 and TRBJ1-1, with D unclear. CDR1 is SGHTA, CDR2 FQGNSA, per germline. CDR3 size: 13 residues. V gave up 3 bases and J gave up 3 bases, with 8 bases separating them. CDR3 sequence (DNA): TGTGCCAGCAGCTTCCGGCCAGACACTGAAGCTTTCTTT. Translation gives CASSFRPDTEAFF.

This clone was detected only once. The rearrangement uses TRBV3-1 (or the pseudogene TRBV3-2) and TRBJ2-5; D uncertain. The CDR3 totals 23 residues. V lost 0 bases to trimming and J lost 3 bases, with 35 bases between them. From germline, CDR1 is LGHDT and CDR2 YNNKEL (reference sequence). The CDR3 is CASSQEADLSDGSVYHLEETQYF. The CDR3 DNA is TGTGCCAGCAGCCAAGAGGCGGACCTATCTGATGGCTCGGTGTATCACTTGGAAGAGACCCAGTACTTC.

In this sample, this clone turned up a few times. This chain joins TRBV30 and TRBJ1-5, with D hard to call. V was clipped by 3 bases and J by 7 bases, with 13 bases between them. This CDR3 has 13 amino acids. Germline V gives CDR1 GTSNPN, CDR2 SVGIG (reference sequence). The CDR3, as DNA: TGTGCCTGGAGCCGCGATCGGCTACAGCCCCAGCATTTT. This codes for CAWSRDRLQPQHF. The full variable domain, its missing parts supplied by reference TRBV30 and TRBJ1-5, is SQTIHQWPATLVQPVGSPLSLECTVEGTSNPNLYWYRQAAGRGLQLLFYSVGIGQISSEVPQNLSASRPQDRQFILSSKKLLLSDSGFYLCAWSRDRLQPQHFGDGTRLSIL.

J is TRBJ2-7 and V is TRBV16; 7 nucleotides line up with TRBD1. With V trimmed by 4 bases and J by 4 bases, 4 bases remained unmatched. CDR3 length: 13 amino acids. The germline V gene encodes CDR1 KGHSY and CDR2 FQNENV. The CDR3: CASSPRQGYEQYV. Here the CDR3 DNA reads TGTGCCAGCAGCCCGAGACAGGGTTACGAGCAGTACGTC.

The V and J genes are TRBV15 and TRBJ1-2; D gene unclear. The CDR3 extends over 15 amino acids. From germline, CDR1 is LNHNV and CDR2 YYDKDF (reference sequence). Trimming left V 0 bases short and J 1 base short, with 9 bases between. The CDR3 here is CATSREGYGNYGYTF. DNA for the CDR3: TGTGCCACCAGCAGAGAAGGATATGGTAACTATGGCTACACCTTC.

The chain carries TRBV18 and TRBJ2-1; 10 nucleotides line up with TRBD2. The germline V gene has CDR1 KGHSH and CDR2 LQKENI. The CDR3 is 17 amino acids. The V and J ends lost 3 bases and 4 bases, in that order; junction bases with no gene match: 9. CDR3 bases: TGTGCCAGCTCACCCCCTAGCGGGGGAATACCGTACAATGAGCAGTTCTTC. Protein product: CASSPPSGGIPYNEQFF.

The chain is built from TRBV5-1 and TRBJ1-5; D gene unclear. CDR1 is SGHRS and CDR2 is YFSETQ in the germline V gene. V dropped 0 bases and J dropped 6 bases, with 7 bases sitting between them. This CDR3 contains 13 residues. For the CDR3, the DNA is TGCGCCAGCAGCTTGGGGTGGGGTCAGCCCCAGCATTTT. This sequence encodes CASSLGWGQPQHF.

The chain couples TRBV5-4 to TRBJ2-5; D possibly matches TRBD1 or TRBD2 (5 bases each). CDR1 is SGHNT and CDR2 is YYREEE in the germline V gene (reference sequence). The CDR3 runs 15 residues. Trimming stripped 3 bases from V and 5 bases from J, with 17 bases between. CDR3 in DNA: TGTGCCAGCAGCTCCGGGGTGGGGTCAGGGGAGACCCAGTACTTC. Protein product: CASSSGVGSGETQYF.

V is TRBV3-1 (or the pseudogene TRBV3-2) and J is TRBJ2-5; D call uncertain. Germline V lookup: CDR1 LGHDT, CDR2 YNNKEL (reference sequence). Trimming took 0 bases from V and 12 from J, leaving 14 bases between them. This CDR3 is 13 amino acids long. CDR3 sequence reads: CASSQDGRLVKYF. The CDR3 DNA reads TGTGCCAGCAGCCAAGATGGTCGCCTAGTTAAGTACTTC.

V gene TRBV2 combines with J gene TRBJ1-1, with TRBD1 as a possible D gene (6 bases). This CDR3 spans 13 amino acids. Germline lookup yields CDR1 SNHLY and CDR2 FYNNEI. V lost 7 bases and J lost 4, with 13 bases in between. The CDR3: CASNPQGLTEAFF. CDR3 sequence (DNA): TGTGCCAGCAACCCACAGGGCCTCACTGAAGCTTTCTTT.

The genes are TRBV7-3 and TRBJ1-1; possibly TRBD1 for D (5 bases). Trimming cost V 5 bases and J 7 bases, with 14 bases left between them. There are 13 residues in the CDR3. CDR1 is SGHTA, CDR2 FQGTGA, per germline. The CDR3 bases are TGTGCCAGCAGCCCCCACGAGGGACTTGAAGCTTTCTTT. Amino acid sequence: CASSPHEGLEAFF.

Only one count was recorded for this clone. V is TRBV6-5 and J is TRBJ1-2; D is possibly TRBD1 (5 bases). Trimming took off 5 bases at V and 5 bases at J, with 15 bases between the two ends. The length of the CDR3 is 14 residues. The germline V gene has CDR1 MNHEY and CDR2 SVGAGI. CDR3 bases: TGTGCCAGCAGTCCCGCGGGGGTTCTTTATGGCTACACCTTC. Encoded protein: CASSPAGVLYGYTF.

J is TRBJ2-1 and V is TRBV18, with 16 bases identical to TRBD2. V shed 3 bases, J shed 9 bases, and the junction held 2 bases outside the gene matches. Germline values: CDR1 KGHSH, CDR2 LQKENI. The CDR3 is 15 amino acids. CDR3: CASSPGTSGGAEQFF. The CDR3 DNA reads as TGTGCCAGCTCACCTGGGACTAGCGGGGGGGCTGAGCAGTTCTTC.

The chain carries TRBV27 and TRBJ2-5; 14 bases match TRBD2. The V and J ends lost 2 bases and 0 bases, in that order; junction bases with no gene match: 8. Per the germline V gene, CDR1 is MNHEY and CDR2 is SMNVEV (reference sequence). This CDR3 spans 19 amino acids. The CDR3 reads CASSLMGLAGALYQETQYF. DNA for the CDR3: TGTGCCAGCAGTTTAATGGGACTAGCGGGGGCCTTATACCAAGAGACCCAGTACTTC.

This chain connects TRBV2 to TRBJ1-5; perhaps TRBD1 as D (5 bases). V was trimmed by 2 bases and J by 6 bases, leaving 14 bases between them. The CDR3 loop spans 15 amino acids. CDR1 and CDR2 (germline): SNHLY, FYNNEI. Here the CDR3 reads CASSERTIDAQPQHF. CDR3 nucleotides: TGTGCCAGCAGTGAACGGACAATCGACGCTCAGCCCCAGCATTTT. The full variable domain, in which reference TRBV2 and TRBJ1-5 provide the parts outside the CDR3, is EPEVTQTPSHQVTQMGQEVILRCVPISNHLYFYWYRQILGQKVEFLVSFYNNEISEKSEIFDDQFSVERPDGSNFTLKIRSTKLEDSAMYFCASSERTIDAQPQHFGDGTRLSIL.

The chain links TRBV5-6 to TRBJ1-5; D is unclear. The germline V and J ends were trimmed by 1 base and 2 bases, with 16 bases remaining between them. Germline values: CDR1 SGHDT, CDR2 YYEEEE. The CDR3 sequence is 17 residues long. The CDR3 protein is CASSLYSHGPGNQPQHF. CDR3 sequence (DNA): TGTGCCAGCAGCTTGTACTCCCATGGCCCAGGCAATCAGCCCCAGCATTTT.

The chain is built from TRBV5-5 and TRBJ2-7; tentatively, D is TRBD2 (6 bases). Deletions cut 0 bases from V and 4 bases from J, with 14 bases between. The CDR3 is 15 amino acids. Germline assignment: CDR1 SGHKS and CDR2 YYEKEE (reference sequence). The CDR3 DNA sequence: TGTGCCAGCAGCTTGGAGGCGGCGGGGAGTTACGAGCAGTACGTC. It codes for CASSLEAAGSYEQYV.

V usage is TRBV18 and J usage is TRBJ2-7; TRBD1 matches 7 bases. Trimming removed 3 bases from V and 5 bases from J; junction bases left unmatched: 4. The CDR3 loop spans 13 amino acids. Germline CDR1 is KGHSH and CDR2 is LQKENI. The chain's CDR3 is CASSPGQVNEQYV. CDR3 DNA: TGTGCCAGCTCACCCGGACAGGTTAACGAGCAGTACGTC.

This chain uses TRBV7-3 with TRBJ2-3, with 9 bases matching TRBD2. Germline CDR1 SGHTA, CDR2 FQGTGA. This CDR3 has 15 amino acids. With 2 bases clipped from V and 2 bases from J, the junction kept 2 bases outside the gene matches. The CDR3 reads CASSLRGGATDTQYF. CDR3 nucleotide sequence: TGTGCCAGCAGCTTACGCGGGGGGGCCACAGATACGCAGTATTTT.

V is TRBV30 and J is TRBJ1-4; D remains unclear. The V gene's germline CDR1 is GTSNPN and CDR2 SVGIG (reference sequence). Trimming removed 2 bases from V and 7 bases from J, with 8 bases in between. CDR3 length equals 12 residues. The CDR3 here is CAWSFASEKLFF. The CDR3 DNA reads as TGTGCCTGGAGTTTTGCAAGTGAAAAACTGTTTTTT.

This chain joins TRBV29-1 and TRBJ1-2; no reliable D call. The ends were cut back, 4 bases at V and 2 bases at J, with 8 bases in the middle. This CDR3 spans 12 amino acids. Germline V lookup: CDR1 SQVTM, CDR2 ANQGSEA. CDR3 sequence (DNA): TGCAGCGTTGTATCCGGAAACTATGGCTACACCTTC. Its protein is CSVVSGNYGYTF.

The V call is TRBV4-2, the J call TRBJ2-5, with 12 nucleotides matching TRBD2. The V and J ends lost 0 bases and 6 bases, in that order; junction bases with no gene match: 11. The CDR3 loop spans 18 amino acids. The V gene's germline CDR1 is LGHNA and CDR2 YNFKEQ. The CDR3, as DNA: TGTGCCAGCAGCCAAGATCCTAGGGCTAGCGGGGGGGGGCAGACCCAGTACTTC. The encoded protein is CASSQDPRASGGGQTQYF.

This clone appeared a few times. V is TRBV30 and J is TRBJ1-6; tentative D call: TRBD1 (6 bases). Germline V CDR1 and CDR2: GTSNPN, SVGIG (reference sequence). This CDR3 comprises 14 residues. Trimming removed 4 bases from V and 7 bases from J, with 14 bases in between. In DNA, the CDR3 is TGTGCCTGGAACCGTCGGGGGCGGAATTCACCCCTCCACTTT. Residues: CAWNRRGRNSPLHF.

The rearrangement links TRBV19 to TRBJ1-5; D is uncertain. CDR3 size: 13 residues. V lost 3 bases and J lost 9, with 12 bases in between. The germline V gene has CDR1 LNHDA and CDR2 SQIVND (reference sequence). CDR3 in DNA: TGTGCCAGTAGTATTGTAGGCTTGGGGCCCCAGCATTTT. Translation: CASSIVGLGPQHF.

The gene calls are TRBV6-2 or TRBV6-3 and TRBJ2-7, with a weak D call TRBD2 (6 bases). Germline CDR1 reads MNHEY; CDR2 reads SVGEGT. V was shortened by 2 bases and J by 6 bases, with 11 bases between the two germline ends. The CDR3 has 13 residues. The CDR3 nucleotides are TGTGCCAGCAGTTACGCGGGGAGAAGCGAGCAGTACGTC. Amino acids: CASSYAGRSEQYV.

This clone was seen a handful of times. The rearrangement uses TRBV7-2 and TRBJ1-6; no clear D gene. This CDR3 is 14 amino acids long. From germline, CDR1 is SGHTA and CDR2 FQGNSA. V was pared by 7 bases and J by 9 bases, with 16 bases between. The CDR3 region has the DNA TGTGCCAGCAAGGATCGGTCCGGCGGTTCACCCCTCCACTTT. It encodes CASKDRSGGSPLHF. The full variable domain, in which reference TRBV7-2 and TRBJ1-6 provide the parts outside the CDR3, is GAGVSQSPSNKVTEKGKDVELRCDPISGHTALYWYRQSLGQGLEFLIYFQGNSAPDKSGLPSDRFSAERTGGSVSTLTIQRTQQEDSAVYLCASKDRSGGSPLHFGNGTRLTVT.